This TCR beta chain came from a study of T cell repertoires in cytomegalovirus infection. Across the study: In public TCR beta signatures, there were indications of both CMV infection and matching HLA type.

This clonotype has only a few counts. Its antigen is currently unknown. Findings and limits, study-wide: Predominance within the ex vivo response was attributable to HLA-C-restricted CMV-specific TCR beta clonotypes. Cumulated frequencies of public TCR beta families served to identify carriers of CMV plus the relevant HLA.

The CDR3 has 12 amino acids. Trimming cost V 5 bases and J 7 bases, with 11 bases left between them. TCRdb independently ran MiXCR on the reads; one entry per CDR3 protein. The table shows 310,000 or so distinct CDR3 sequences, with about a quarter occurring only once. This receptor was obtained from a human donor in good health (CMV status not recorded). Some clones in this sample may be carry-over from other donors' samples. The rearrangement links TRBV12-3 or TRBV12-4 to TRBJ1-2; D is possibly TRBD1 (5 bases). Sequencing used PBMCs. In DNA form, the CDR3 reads TGTGCCAGCAGTGCAGGGTTAAGTGGCTACACCTTC. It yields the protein CASSAGLSGYTF.